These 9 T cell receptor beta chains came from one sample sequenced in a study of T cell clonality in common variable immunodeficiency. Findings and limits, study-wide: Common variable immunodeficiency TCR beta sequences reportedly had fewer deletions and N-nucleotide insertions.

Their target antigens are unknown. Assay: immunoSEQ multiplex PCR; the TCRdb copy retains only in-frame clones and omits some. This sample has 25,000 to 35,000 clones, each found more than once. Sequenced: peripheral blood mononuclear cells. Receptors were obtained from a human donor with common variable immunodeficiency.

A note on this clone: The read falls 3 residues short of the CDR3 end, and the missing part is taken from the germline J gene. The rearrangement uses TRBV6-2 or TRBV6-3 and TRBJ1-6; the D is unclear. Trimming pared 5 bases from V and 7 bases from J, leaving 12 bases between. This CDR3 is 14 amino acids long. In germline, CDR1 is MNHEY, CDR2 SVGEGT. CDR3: CASSLQTRNSPLHF. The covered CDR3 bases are TGTGCCAGCAGTCTGCAAACTAGAAATTCACCC.

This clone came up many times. CDR3 residues: CSVVAVTEAFF. The sequenced part of the CDR3 DNA is TGCAGCGTTGTAGCAGTCACTGAA. The V call is TRBV29-1, the J call TRBJ1-1; D unresolved. Sequencing ends 3 residues short of the CDR3 end; the germline J gene provides the rest. There are 11 residues in the CDR3. Trimming cost V 4 bases and J 4 bases, with 7 bases left between them. CDR1 is SQVTM and CDR2 is ANQGSEA in the germline V gene.

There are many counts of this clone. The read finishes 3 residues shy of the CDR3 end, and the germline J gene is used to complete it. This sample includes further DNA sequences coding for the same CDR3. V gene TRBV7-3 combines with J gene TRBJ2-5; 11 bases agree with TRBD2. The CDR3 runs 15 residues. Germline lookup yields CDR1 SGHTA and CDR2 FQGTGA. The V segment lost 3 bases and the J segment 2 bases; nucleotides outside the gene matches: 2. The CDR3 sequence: CASSLVAGGQETQYF. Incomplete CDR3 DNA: TGTGCCAGCAGCTTGGTAGCGGGGGGGCAAGAGACC.

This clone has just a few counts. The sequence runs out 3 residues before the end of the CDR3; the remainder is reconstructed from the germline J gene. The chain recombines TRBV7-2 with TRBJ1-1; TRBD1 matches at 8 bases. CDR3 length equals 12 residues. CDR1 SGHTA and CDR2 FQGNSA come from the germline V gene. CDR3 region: CASSLRTGSAFF. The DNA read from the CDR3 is TGTGCCAGCAGCTTACGGACAGGGTCT.

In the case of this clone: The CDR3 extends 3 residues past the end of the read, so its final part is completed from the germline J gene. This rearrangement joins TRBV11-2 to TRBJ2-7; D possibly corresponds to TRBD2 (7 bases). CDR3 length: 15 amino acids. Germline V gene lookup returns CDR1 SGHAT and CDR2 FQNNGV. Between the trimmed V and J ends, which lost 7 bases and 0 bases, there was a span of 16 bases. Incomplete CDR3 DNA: TGTGCCAGCACCAACCGAGGGGGGGGCTCCTACGAG. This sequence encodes CASTNRGGGSYE. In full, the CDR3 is CASTNRGGGSYEQYF.

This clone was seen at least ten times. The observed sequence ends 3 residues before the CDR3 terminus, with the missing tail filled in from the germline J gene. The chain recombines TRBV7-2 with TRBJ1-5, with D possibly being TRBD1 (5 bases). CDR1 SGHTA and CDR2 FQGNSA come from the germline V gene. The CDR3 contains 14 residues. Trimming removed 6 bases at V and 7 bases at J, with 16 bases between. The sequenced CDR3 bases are TGTGCCAGCAGTCCGATGGCAGGGAGGCAGCCC. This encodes CASSPMAGRQP. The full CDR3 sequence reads CASSPMAGRQPQHF.

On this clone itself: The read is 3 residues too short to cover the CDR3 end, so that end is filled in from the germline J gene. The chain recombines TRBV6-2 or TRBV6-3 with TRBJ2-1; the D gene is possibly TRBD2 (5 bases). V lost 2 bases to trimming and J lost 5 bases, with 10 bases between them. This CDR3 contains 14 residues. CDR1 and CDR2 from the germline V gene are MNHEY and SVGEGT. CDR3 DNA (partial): TGTGCCAGCAGTTACCTAACCGGGGACAATGAG. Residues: CASSYLTGDNE. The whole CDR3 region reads CASSYLTGDNEQFF.

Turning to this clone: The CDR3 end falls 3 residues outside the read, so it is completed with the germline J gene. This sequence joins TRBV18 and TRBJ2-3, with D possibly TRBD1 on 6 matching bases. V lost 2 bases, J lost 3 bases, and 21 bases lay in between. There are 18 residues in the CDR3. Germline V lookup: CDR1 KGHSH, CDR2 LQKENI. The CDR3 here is CASSPSPYLGAKTDTQYF. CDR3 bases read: TGTGCCAGCTCACCAAGCCCTTATTTGGGGGCGAAAACAGATACG.

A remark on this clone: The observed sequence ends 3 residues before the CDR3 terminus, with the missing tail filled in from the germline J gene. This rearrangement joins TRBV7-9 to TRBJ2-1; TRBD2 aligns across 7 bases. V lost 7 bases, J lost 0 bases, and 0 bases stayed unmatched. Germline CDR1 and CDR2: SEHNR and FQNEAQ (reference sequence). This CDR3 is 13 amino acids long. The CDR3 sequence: CASTGGSYNEQFF. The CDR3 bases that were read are TGTGCCAGCACGGGGGGCTCCTACAATGAG.